This TCR beta chain stems from a study of neoadjuvant anti-PD-1 for oral cavity cancer. Data came from immunoSEQ multiplex PCR; TCRdb stores just in-frame clones and leaves some out. This sample yields 11,000 to 15,000 clones, of which over 70% are seen a single time; approximately 3.1% belongs to the top ten. V lost 1 base, J lost 2 bases, and 3 bases stayed unmatched. The CDR3 has 16 amino acids. CDR1 LGHNA and CDR2 YNFKEQ come from the germline V gene. This clone was counted between two and nine times. The clonotype comes from a person aged 40-85 years with oral cavity squamous cell carcinoma. This chain links TRBV4-2 with TRBJ2-3; 10 nucleotides line up with TRBD2. This sample comprised PBMCs, obtained before nivolumab (anti-PD-1) treatment. The CDR3 nucleotides read TGTGCCAGCAGCCAAGTAGCGGGAGGAATCACAGATACGCAGTATTTT. Its translation is CASSQVAGGITDTQYF.